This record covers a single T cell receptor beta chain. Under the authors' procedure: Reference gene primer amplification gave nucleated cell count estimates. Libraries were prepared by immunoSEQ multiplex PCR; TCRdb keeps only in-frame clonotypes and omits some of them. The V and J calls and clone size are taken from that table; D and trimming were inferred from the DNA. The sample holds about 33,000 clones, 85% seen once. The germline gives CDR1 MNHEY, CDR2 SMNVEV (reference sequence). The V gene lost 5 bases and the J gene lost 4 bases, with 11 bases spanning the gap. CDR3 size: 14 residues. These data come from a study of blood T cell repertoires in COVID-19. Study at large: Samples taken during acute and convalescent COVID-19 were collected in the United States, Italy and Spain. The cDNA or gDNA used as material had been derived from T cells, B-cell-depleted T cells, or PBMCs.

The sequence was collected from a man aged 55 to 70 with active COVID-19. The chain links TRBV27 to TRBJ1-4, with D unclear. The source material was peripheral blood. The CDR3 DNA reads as TGTGCCAGCAGTCGCGGAGGGCTTAATGAAAAACTGTTTTTT. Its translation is CASSRGGLNEKLFF.